The next 5 T cell receptor beta chains were all read from a single sample in a study of shared clonotypes between healthy human individuals. Only in-frame clones appear in the TCRdb table, and some are missing; sequencing was by immunoSEQ multiplex PCR. The data contain some 2,000,000 clones, more than 90% of them singletons. The sequenced sample consisted of naive CD4+ T cells sorted from blood. Subset noted: CD45RA+ positively selected. The receptor set was obtained from a man aged 18 to 30 in good health.

Of note for this clone: The same CDR3 is also encoded by other DNA sequences in this sample. The CDR3, as DNA: TGTGCCAGCAGCTTAGTTTACGAGCAGTACTTC. Protein: CASSLVYEQYF. The V and J genes are TRBV11-2 and TRBJ2-7; D unresolved. Germline V gene sequence: CDR1 SGHAT, CDR2 FQNNGV. Trimming pared 1 base from V and 4 bases from J, leaving 2 bases between. The CDR3 totals 11 residues.

The rearrangement joins TRBV4-1 to TRBJ2-7, with D perhaps being TRBD1 or TRBD2 (5 bases each). V shed 5 bases and J shed 4 bases, with 18 bases lying between them. Looked up from germline, CDR1 is MGHRA and CDR2 is YSYEKL. CDR3 length: 15 amino acids. The DNA for the CDR3 is TGCGCCAGCAGCAAAGGGGAGATTACTGATTACGAGCAGTACTTC. It yields the protein CASSKGEITDYEQYF.

DNA of the CDR3: TGTGCCAGCAGTGAAGAGGCGCTGAACACTGAAGCTTTCTTT. Protein product: CASSEEALNTEAFF. V usage is TRBV2 and J usage is TRBJ1-1; no reliable D call. Germline-derived CDR1 and CDR2 are SNHLY and FYNNEI. V lost 1 base and J 0 bases, leaving 6 bases between the germline ends. The CDR3 loop spans 14 amino acids.

The V and J genes are TRBV6-5 and TRBJ1-2; 8 bases are shared with TRBD1. With V trimmed by 6 bases and J by 6 bases, 9 bases remained unmatched. Germline assignment: CDR1 MNHEY and CDR2 SVGAGI. The CDR3 runs to 14 residues. The CDR3 DNA sequence: TGTGCCAGCAGCCCCGGACAGGGAAGGGATGGCTACACCTTC. Protein sequence: CASSPGQGRDGYTF.

Note on this clone: Since a much larger clone is just one base distant, this may be a read error. V gene TRBV6-6 combines with J gene TRBJ2-6, with D unclear. There are 13 residues in the CDR3. Germline V gives CDR1 MNHNY, CDR2 SVGAGI (reference sequence). V was cut by 2 bases and J by 2 bases, with 1 base left in between. CDR3 DNA sequence: TGTGCCAGCAGTTACGCTGGGGCCAACGTCCTGACTTTC. Its protein product is CASSYAGANVLTF.